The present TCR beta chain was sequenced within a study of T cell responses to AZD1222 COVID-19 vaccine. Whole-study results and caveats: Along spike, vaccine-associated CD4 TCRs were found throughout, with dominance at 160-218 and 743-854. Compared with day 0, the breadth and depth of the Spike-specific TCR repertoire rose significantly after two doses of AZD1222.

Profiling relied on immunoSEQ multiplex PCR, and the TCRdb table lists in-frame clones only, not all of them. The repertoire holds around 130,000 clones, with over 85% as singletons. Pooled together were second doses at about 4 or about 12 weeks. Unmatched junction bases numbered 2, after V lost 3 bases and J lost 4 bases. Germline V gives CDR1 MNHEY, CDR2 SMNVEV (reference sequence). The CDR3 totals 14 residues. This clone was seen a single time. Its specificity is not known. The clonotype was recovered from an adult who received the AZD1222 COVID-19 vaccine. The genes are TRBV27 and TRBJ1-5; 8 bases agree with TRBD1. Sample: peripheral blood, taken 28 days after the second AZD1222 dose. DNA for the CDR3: TGTGCCAGCAGTTTTCACAGGGGGAATCAGCCCCAGCATTTT. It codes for CASSFHRGNQPQHF.